This passage covers 26 T cell receptor beta chains from one sample sequenced in a study of Tregs in tolerant kidney transplant recipients. Measured with immunoSEQ multiplex PCR; TCRdb has only the in-frame clones, and not every one. Seen here are 75,000 to 85,000 clones, 91% observed once, and the top ten hold 0.3% to 0.4%. Sequences were derived from Tregs from blood, sampled before the transplant. The receptors derive from a human donor who received a combined kidney and bone marrow transplant.

V is TRBV28 and J is TRBJ2-1; a weak D match, TRBD2 (6 bases). Germline CDR1 reads MDHEN; CDR2 reads SYDVKM. CDR3 length equals 15 residues. With 4 bases removed from V and 7 bases from J, the gap between germline ends came to 17 bases. The CDR3 bases are TGTGCCAGCAGTTCCCCTGCCGGGGGAAGAAATGAGCAGTTCTTC. Translated: CASSSPAGGRNEQFF.

This clone appeared once. This chain uses TRBV28 with TRBJ2-1; 11 bases fit TRBD2. The CDR3 sequence is 15 residues long. Germline values: CDR1 MDHEN, CDR2 SYDVKM. The V and J ends lost 5 bases and 4 bases, in that order; junction bases with no gene match: 4. The CDR3 region is CASSRTSGWYNEQFF. Here the CDR3 DNA reads TGTGCCAGCAGTCGGACTAGCGGGTGGTACAATGAGCAGTTCTTC.

This sequence joins TRBV19 and TRBJ1-5; 7 positions agree with TRBD1. J was trimmed by 3 bases and V by 6 bases; bases with no gene match: 8. Germline loops: CDR1 LNHDA, CDR2 SQIVND (reference sequence). The CDR3 extends over 15 amino acids. Written as DNA, the CDR3 is TGTGCCAGTAGACTAACAGGGGTTTCCAATCAGCCCCAGCATTTT. Translation: CASRLTGVSNQPQHF. The whole variable domain, remainder taken from reference TRBV19 and TRBJ1-5, is DGGITQSPKYLFRKEGQNVTLSCEQNLNHDAMYWYRQDPGQGLRLIYYSQIVNDFQKGDIAEGYSVSREKKESFPLTVTSAQKNPTAFYLCASRLTGVSNQPQHFGDGTRLSIL.

The V gene is TRBV28, the J gene TRBJ2-7; 9 bases align to TRBD1. This CDR3 has 13 residues. Unmatched junction bases numbered 4, after V lost 7 bases and J lost 3 bases. Germline-derived CDR1 and CDR2 are MDHEN and SYDVKM. Here the CDR3 reads CASTSTGGYEQYF. The CDR3 coding sequence is TGTGCCAGCACCTCGACAGGGGGCTACGAGCAGTACTTC.

In this sample, this clone turned up once. The chain links TRBV9 to TRBJ2-4, with D possibly called TRBD1 or TRBD2 (6 bases each). The CDR3 extends over 20 amino acids. V was cut by 4 bases and J by 6 bases, with 32 bases left in between. CDR1 and CDR2 (germline): SGDLS, YYNGEE. As DNA, the CDR3 is TGTGCCAGCAGCCCCTCTTATACGAGGGCTAGCGTGGAGGGGGGAAACATTCAGTACTTC. Translation gives CASSPSYTRASVEGGNIQYF. Variable domain in full (rest from reference TRBV9 and TRBJ2-4): DSGVTQTPKHLITATGQRVTLRCSPRSGDLSVYWYQQSLDQGLQFLIQYYNGEERAKGNILERFSAQQFPDLHSELNLSSLELGDSALYFCASSPSYTRASVEGGNIQYFGAGTRLSVL.

This sequence joins TRBV5-1 and TRBJ2-1, with D tentatively TRBD1 or TRBD2 (5 bases each). The germline V and J ends were trimmed by 4 bases and 2 bases, with 16 bases remaining between them. Germline V CDR1 and CDR2: SGHRS, YFSETQ. The CDR3 is 16 residues long. Here the CDR3 reads CASSRGYGTAYNEQFF. CDR3 DNA: TGCGCCAGCAGCCGGGGCTATGGGACGGCCTACAATGAGCAGTTCTTC.

V is TRBV6-1 and J is TRBJ1-2; a weak D match, TRBD1 (6 bases). This CDR3 has 15 amino acids. V lost 7 bases, J lost 3 bases, and 18 bases lay in between. Germline CDR1 is MNHNS and CDR2 is SASEGT. CDR3 amino acids: CASIPTGDDYYGYTF. In DNA, the CDR3 is TGTGCCAGCATCCCGACAGGAGACGACTACTATGGCTACACCTTC.

DNA for the CDR3: TGTGCCAGTAGAGTCCCAGGGCAGGGCTATGGCTACACCTTC. Amino acids: CASRVPGQGYGYTF. This chain links TRBV19 with TRBJ1-2; D is perhaps TRBD1 (5 bases). Trimming cost V 6 bases and J 4 bases, with 15 bases left between them. Germline-derived CDR1 and CDR2 are LNHDA and SQIVND (reference sequence). CDR3 length: 14 residues. Filled out from reference TRBV19 and TRBJ1-2, the complete variable domain reads DGGITQSPKYLFRKEGQNVTLSCEQNLNHDAMYWYRQDPGQGLRLIYYSQIVNDFQKGDIAEGYSVSREKKESFPLTVTSAQKNPTAFYLCASRVPGQGYGYTFGSGTRLTVV.

There are a few counts of this clone. V and J are TRBV30 and TRBJ2-1; TRBD2 matches at 10 bases. Germline V lookup: CDR1 GTSNPN, CDR2 SVGIG (reference sequence). The CDR3 runs 16 residues. Trimming removed 2 bases from V and 7 bases from J; junction bases left unmatched: 11. CDR3 DNA: TGTGCCTGGAGTCCCCGGAGTAGCGGGAGGTGGAATGAGCAGTTCTTC. Its translation is CAWSPRSSGRWNEQFF.

This chain joins TRBV9 and TRBJ2-1, with 7 positions matching TRBD2. Unmatched junction bases numbered 11, after V lost 0 bases and J lost 11 bases. Germline V CDR1 and CDR2: SGDLS, YYNGEE. This CDR3 comprises 15 residues. In DNA, the CDR3 is TGTGCCAGCAGCGTAGTACCTAGCGGCGAGGGTAAGCAGTTCTTC. It translates to CASSVVPSGEGKQFF.

This rearrangement joins TRBV11-3 to TRBJ2-5; D is perhaps TRBD1 (6 bases). CDR3 length equals 15 residues. V lost 0 bases and J 1 base, leaving 9 bases between the germline ends. Germline lookup yields CDR1 SGHNT and CDR2 YENEEA. This chain's CDR3 is CASSLDGGSQETQYF. CDR3 DNA: TGTGCCAGCAGCTTAGATGGGGGCAGCCAAGAGACCCAGTACTTC.

In its sample, this clone was seen a few times. The chain uses TRBV15 and TRBJ2-1; 10 bases agree with TRBD2. The CDR3 spans 16 residues. Germline trimming cut 7 bases from V and 0 bases from J; bases unmatched to any gene: 6. The germline V gene has CDR1 LNHNV and CDR2 YYDKDF (reference sequence). The DNA for the CDR3 is TGTGCCACCAACGCCGGGACTAGCGTCTCCTACAATGAGCAGTTCTTC. This gives the protein CATNAGTSVSYNEQFF. Variable domain in full (rest from reference TRBV15 and TRBJ2-1): DAMVIQNPRYQVTQFGKPVTLSCSQTLNHNVMYWYQQKSSQAPKLLFHYYDKDFNNEADTPDNFQSRRPNTSFCFLDIRSPGLGDTAMYLCATNAGTSVSYNEQFFGPGTRLTVL.

V gene TRBV10-1 combines with J gene TRBJ1-5, with D perhaps matching TRBD1 (5 bases). Between the trimmed V and J ends, which lost 6 bases and 2 bases, there was a span of 8 bases. The CDR3 covers 13 residues. CDR1 and CDR2 from the germline V gene are WNHNN and SYGVQD (reference sequence). DNA of the CDR3: TGCGCCAGCAGCGCGGGGGGCAATCAGCCCCAGCATTTT. Translating gives CASSAGGNQPQHF.

The V and J genes are TRBV4-2 and TRBJ1-4; tentatively, D is TRBD1 (6 bases). The CDR3 sequence is 14 residues long. V lost 4 bases to trimming and J lost 8 bases, with 14 bases between them. Germline CDR1 is LGHNA and CDR2 is YNFKEQ. CDR3 coding DNA: TGTGCCAGCAGCCTAGAAGGGGGGCACGAAAAACTGTTTTTT. Protein sequence: CASSLEGGHEKLFF.

The chain links TRBV29-1 to TRBJ2-1; TRBD2 matches at 8 bases. The J segment lost 4 bases and the V segment lost 3 bases, leaving 8 bases of the junction unmatched. The CDR3 spans 15 residues. Germline V gives CDR1 SQVTM, CDR2 ANQGSEA. CDR3 coding DNA: TGCAGCGTTGAGTATAGCGGGATCATGTACAATGAGCAGTTCTTC. Translation gives CSVEYSGIMYNEQFF.

The chain recombines TRBV6-1 with TRBJ1-1, with D perhaps TRBD1 (6 bases). Germline V gene sequence: CDR1 MNHNS, CDR2 SASEGT. CDR3 length: 14 residues. Trimming removed 2 bases from V and 7 bases from J, with 14 bases in between. The CDR3 sequence is CASSEWSGVIEAFF. For the CDR3, the DNA is TGTGCCAGCAGTGAATGGTCAGGGGTGATTGAAGCTTTCTTT.

This clone was found a few times. The J gene is TRBJ2-6, the V gene TRBV2; no clear D. The germline CDR1 and CDR2 sequences are SNHLY and FYNNEI. The length of the CDR3 is 12 residues. V was clipped by 4 bases and J by 4 bases, with 2 bases between them. CDR3 nucleotide sequence: TGTGCCAGCAGTGGGGGGGCCAACGTCCTGACTTTC. Protein product: CASSGGANVLTF. The complete variable domain, with remaining parts taken from reference TRBV2 and TRBJ2-6, reads EPEVTQTPSHQVTQMGQEVILRCVPISNHLYFYWYRQILGQKVEFLVSFYNNEISEKSEIFDDQFSVERPDGSNFTLKIRSTKLEDSAMYFCASSGGANVLTFGAGSRLTVL.

The chain couples TRBV4-2 to TRBJ1-5; TRBD1 matches at 8 bases. V lost 0 bases to trimming and J lost 9 bases; unmatched junction nucleotides: 7. The CDR3 is 15 amino acids. CDR1 and CDR2 (germline): LGHNA, YNFKEQ. DNA for the CDR3: TGTGCCAGCAGCCAAGACCAGGGGGCCCTGGCGCCCCAGCATTTT. Its protein product is CASSQDQGALAPQHF.

The V gene is TRBV2, the J gene TRBJ2-7; 8 bases are shared with TRBD1. The CDR3 is 15 residues long. The ends lost 1 base at V and 5 bases at J; junction bases unmatched: 7. Germline CDR1 reads SNHLY; CDR2 reads FYNNEI. The CDR3 spells CASSEGLQGAHEQYF. As DNA, the CDR3 is TGTGCCAGCAGTGAAGGACTTCAGGGGGCCCACGAGCAGTACTTC. The full variable domain, completed using reference TRBV2 and TRBJ2-7, is EPEVTQTPSHQVTQMGQEVILRCVPISNHLYFYWYRQILGQKVEFLVSFYNNEISEKSEIFDDQFSVERPDGSNFTLKIRSTKLEDSAMYFCASSEGLQGAHEQYFGPGTRLTVT.

This sequence joins TRBV30 and TRBJ1-6; TRBD1 might be the D (6 bases). There are 14 residues in the CDR3. Looked up from germline, CDR1 is GTSNPN and CDR2 is SVGIG (reference sequence). V was pared by 2 bases and J by 8 bases, with 13 bases between. The CDR3 protein is CAWSRRGTDSPLHF. The CDR3 DNA reads as TGTGCCTGGAGTCGTAGGGGGACGGATTCACCCCTCCACTTT.

This chain joins TRBV6-5 and TRBJ2-1; maybe TRBD1 (6 bases). The CDR3 spans 13 residues. Deletions cut 5 bases from V and 15 bases from J, with 20 bases between. The germline gives CDR1 MNHEY, CDR2 SVGAGI. The CDR3 region is CASSADRISRLFF. The CDR3 region has the DNA TGTGCCAGCAGTGCCGACAGGATCTCACGTTTGTTCTTC.

There are a few counts of this clone. V gene TRBV7-8 combines with J gene TRBJ2-7; 7 nucleotides align to TRBD2. Looked up from germline, CDR1 is SGHVS and CDR2 is FQNEAQ. V shed 5 bases and J 7 bases; nucleotides not matched to a gene: 14. This CDR3 has 15 amino acids. CDR3 sequence reads: CASSPTGTTLGEQYF. The CDR3 nucleotides are TGTGCCAGCAGCCCCACCGGGACTACGCTCGGGGAGCAGTACTTC.

The chain links TRBV7-2 to TRBJ2-7; TRBD1 agrees at 8 bases. Trimming at V came to 0 bases and at J to 2 bases, leaving 9 bases not matched to a gene. This CDR3 comprises 17 residues. Germline CDR1 reads SGHTA; CDR2 reads FQGNSA. CDR3 sequence reads: CASSLAAGTGSPYEQYF. CDR3 DNA sequence: TGTGCCAGCAGCTTAGCAGCCGGGACAGGATCCCCCTACGAGCAGTACTTC.

The chain carries TRBV5-6 and TRBJ2-7, with TRBD2 as a possible D gene (5 bases). This CDR3 is 16 amino acids long. Germline assignment: CDR1 SGHDT and CDR2 YYEEEE. Trimming removed 1 base at V and 1 base at J, with 15 bases between. The CDR3 nucleotides read TGTGCCAGCAGCTTGAGGTTTGCGGGTTATTCCTACGAGCAGTACTTC. It is translated as CASSLRFAGYSYEQYF.

The gene calls are TRBV27 and TRBJ2-5; D might be TRBD2 (5 bases). This CDR3 has 14 residues. Trimming removed 4 bases from V and 0 bases from J, with 9 bases in between. The V gene's germline CDR1 is MNHEY and CDR2 SMNVEV (reference sequence). CDR3 sequence (DNA): TGTGCCAGCAGTTCCTGGGGAGACCAAGAGACCCAGTACTTC. Encoded protein: CASSSWGDQETQYF.

This clone has a single count. No conserved phenylalanine or tryptophan is present at the end of the CDR3, so a read error is the likely explanation. Because the CDR3's place on the DNA is in doubt, the DNA is left out and the CDR3 is given as listed by TCRdb. This CDR3 reads CASSYPSPD. This chain connects TRBV6-1 to TRBJ2-7. CDR1 is MNHNS and CDR2 is SASEGT in the germline V gene. The CDR3 is made up of 9 amino acids, end residues included.